This T cell receptor (beta chain) was sequenced for a study of T cells in localized non-small cell lung cancer. Study-level points and caveats: An association was observed between higher blood T cell density and longer overall survival. Appearance in adjacent lung was seen for a median around 60 of the top 100 tumor clones. Exceeding tumor, uninvolved adjacent lung had the highest T cell clonality. The study sequenced only one region of the tumor. As a result, intratumor heterogeneity could not be excluded and remains possible.

The method was immunoSEQ multiplex PCR; TCRdb's version includes in-frame clones alone and lacks a portion of them. This repertoire shows about 4,000 clones, about 30% found once; its top ten account for under 15%. This clone is deemed large. Its antigen is currently unknown. Germline values: CDR1 KGHSH, CDR2 LQKENI. There are 13 residues in the CDR3. The V gene lost 4 bases and the J gene lost 6 bases, with 10 bases spanning the gap. The rearrangement uses TRBV18 and TRBJ1-5, with D uncertain. The clonotype originates from a man aged 40 to 75 with stage II lung adenocarcinoma. This sample comprised lung tumor tissue, obtained before any cancer treatment. CDR3 protein: CASSLGVFQPQHF. The CDR3 coding sequence is TGTGCCAGCTCACTAGGAGTATTTCAGCCCCAGCATTTT.